This T cell receptor beta chain is from a study of control samples from healthy donors and cancer patients (dated by TCRdb to about 2020). This clone was found many times. Its antigen remains undetermined. Per-nucleotide qualities are absent, and no much larger clonotype sits a single base away. Additional DNA sequences in this sample encode the identical CDR3. The CDR3 sequence holds 14 residues, the cysteine and phenylalanine included. This entry keeps only the CDR3 DNA: 42 bases, framed from base 1. Per the germline V gene, SNHLY is the CDR1 and FYNNEI is the CDR2. Ends trimmed: V by 4 bases, J by 7 bases; bases unmatched to a gene: 6. Libraries were built with the immunoSEQ multiplex PCR assay. The table was pulled from immuneACCESS by TCRdb, which kept in-frame rearrangements only. Such tables lose some clones; where checked, under half of the loss comes from unresolved V genes, and the rest has no known cause. This sample is represented by about 98,000 clones; roughly 86% of them were singletons. Together, the top ten hold 1.5% to 2.5% of the sample.

The material sequenced was blood. The chain was built from TRBV2 and TRBJ1-5, with 8 bases aligning to TRBD1. The TCR sequence derives from a man aged 60 to 75 in good health. The DNA reads as follows: TGTGCCAGCAGTGTTCGACAGGGGAAGCAGCCCCAGCATTTT. Its translation reads: CASSVRQGKQPQHF. Where the CDR3 stops, the reference TRBV2 and TRBJ1-5 genes take over; the full variable domain is EPEVTQTPSHQVTQMGQEVILRCVPISNHLYFYWYRQILGQKVEFLVSFYNNEISEKSEIFDDQFSVERPDGSNFTLKIRSTKLEDSAMYFCASSVRQGKQPQHFGDGTRLSIL.